The source of this T cell receptor (beta chain) is a study of glioma-infiltrating T cells. Using RNA template, CDR3s of TCR alpha and beta were amplified with iRepertoire arm-PCR. TCRdb re-derived calls from the multiplex PCR reads in MiXCR, one entry per CDR3 protein. The sample lists around 130,000 distinct CDR3 sequences; around 23% were seen once. V gave up 7 bases and J gave up 4 bases, with 16 bases separating them. This CDR3 comprises 14 residues. CDR1 WSHSY and CDR2 SAAADI come from the germline V gene. The chain combines TRBV10-2 with TRBJ1-1; D is possibly TRBD1 (6 bases). Specimen: glioma tissue, nonneoplastic brain tissue, or PBMCs (not recorded which). This clonotype was obtained from a human donor with low-grade glioma or glioblastoma, undergoing nonglioma brain surgery, or in good health (not recorded which). The CDR3 sequence: CASTRSRGFTEAFF. The CDR3 DNA follows: TGCGCCAGCACCCGCTCCAGGGGATTCACTGAAGCTTTCTTT.